This T cell receptor (beta chain) was sequenced in a study of blood T cell repertoires in COVID-19. CDR3 length: 19 residues. V lost 2 bases and J lost 9; bases outside the gene matches: 17. Germline CDR1 and CDR2: SGHTA and FQGTGA. Assay used: immunoSEQ multiplex PCR; TCRdb lists only in-frame clones, some missing. The sample contains a few hundred thousand clones, nearly 90% of which appear only once. The chain uses TRBV7-3 and TRBJ2-1; 12 positions match TRBD2. Sequences were obtained from peripheral blood. The TCR sequence derives from a woman aged 18-35 years who had recovered from COVID-19. CDR3: CASSLLNPGLAGLAGEQFF. The CDR3, as DNA: TGTGCCAGCAGCTTATTAAACCCAGGACTAGCGGGACTGGCGGGTGAGCAGTTCTTC.